This T cell receptor beta chain was captured by sequencing in a study of control samples from healthy donors and cancer patients. Germline V gene data show CDR1 as SGHTA and CDR2 as FQGTGA. With V trimmed by 2 bases and J by 7 bases, 10 bases remained unmatched. The CDR3 totals 15 residues. Profiling relied on immunoSEQ multiplex PCR, and the TCRdb table lists in-frame clones only, not all of them. The data contain around 33,000 clones, about 88% of them seen just once; the ten biggest clones take up 1.5% to 2%. The receptor comes from a woman between 40 and 55 years old with lung cancer. The chain links TRBV7-3 to TRBJ1-1; the match to TRBD1 covers 7 bases. The sequenced sample consisted of PBMCs. DNA for the CDR3: TGTGCCAGCAGCTTATCTGCAGGGGGAAGTAGTGAAGCTTTCTTT. Residues: CASSLSAGGSSEAFF.